A selection of T cell receptor beta chains follows, all from one sample in a study of shared clonotypes between healthy human individuals. Sequencing was performed with immunoSEQ multiplex PCR; in TCRdb, only in-frame clones are kept and a portion is missing. In the table there are about 230,000 clones, under 80% of which are singletons. The specimen sequenced was memory CD4+ T cells sorted from blood. These receptors all come from a man aged 30 to 39 in good health. Each CDR3 is given with its conserved first and last residue. Fields, in order: J gene, clone size, D gene, V gene, CDR3 DNA, CDR3 protein. The D gene is left open where the match is weak. Not every row has a clone size; where given, it reads once, few, many or a size class.

J: TRBJ1-5
size: -
D: -
V: TRBV11-2
DNA: TGTGCCAGCAGCTTAGGGTTAAATCAGCCCCAGCATTTT
CDR3: CASSLGLNQPQHF

J: TRBJ2-1
size: few
D: -
V: TRBV6-6
DNA: TGTGCCAGCAGTTACTCTTCTAATGAGCAGTTCTTC
CDR3: CASSYSSNEQFF

J: TRBJ1-5
size: -
D: -
V: TRBV11-1
DNA: TGTGCCAGCAGTCCCCGACGGGATCAGCCCCAGCATTTT
CDR3: CASSPRRDQPQHF

J: TRBJ1-2
size: -
D: -
V: TRBV27
DNA: TGTGCCAGCAGTCCAAAGGGTCCTGGCTACACCTTC
CDR3: CASSPKGPGYTF

J: TRBJ2-1
size: -
D: -
V: TRBV19
DNA: TGTGCCAGTAGGGCGAGGGCCCGGAACAATGAGCAGTTCTTC
CDR3: CASRARARNNEQFF

J: TRBJ1-3
size: -
D: -
V: TRBV14
DNA: TGTGCCAGCAGCCAGTATCCAGGTGGAAACACCATATATTTT
CDR3: CASSQYPGGNTIYF

J: TRBJ2-1
size: -
D: -
V: TRBV10-2
DNA: TGCGCCAGCAGTTTAGGCCTGGAGCACAATGAGCAGTTCTTC
CDR3: CASSLGLEHNEQFF

J: TRBJ2-7
size: -
D: -
V: TRBV7-2
DNA: TGTGCCAGCAGCTTAAGATTGCGGGTTCGGCCCGAGCAGTACTTC
CDR3: CASSLRLRVRPEQYF

J: TRBJ2-3
size: -
D: TRBD1
V: TRBV5-1
DNA: TGCGCCAGCAGCTTGGCGCTCCTCGGGACAGGGGGCACAGATACGCAGTATTTT
CDR3: CASSLALLGTGGTDTQYF

J: TRBJ2-5
size: -
D: TRBD1
V: TRBV5-1
DNA: TGCGCCAGCAGCCCTGAAGGGACAGGGATCCAGTACTTC
CDR3: CASSPEGTGIQYF

J: TRBJ1-1
size: -
D: -
V: TRBV5-4
DNA: TGTGCCAGCAGCTTGGGTGGGGAAGCTTTCTTT
CDR3: CASSLGGEAFF

J: TRBJ2-3
size: -
D: -
V: TRBV14
DNA: TGTGCCAGCAGCCCCTATGCGGGGTTTGACGCAGATACGCAGTATTTT
CDR3: CASSPYAGFDADTQYF

J: TRBJ2-5
size: -
D: -
V: TRBV18
DNA: TGTGCCAGCTCAGCGACGTCGAACAAAGAGACCCAGTACTTC
CDR3: CASSATSNKETQYF

J: TRBJ2-1
size: few
D: TRBD1
V: TRBV27
DNA: TGTGCCAGCAGGCGGACAGGGGAAGGTGAGCAGTTCTTC
CDR3: CASRRTGEGEQFF

J: TRBJ2-7
size: -
D: TRBD1
V: TRBV19
DNA: TGTGCCAGTAGGACGACCGGGACAGCCTACGAGCAGTACTTC
CDR3: CASRTTGTAYEQYF

J: TRBJ2-1
size: few
D: -
V: TRBV4-1
DNA: TGCGCCAGCAGCCCGAGCGAGGTCAACAATGAGCAGTTCTTC
CDR3: CASSPSEVNNEQFF

J: TRBJ1-5
size: once
D: -
V: TRBV15
DNA: TGTGCCACCAGCAGAGACAGGGACGCCCTATTCAATCAGCCCCAGCATTTT
CDR3: CATSRDRDALFNQPQHF

J: TRBJ2-7
size: -
D: -
V: TRBV2
DNA: TGTGCCAGCGGGGAATTCGAGCAGTACTTC
CDR3: CASGEFEQYF

J: TRBJ2-3
size: -
D: -
V: TRBV18
DNA: TGTGCCAGCTCACCAACGGGACTGGTGGCAGATACGCAGTATTTT
CDR3: CASSPTGLVADTQYF

J: TRBJ2-1
size: -
D: TRBD2
V: TRBV7-9
DNA: TGTGCCAGCAGCACCCCTAAAGGGAGGGAGGGGTACTCCTACAATGAGCAGTTCTTC
CDR3: CASSTPKGREGYSYNEQFF

J: TRBJ2-7
size: -
D: -
V: TRBV14
DNA: TGTGCCAGCAGCCAAGATTTATCCCCGGGATACTCCTACGAGCAGTACTTC
CDR3: CASSQDLSPGYSYEQYF

J: TRBJ1-2
size: few
D: TRBD1
V: TRBV18
DNA: TGTGCCAGCTCCACCGGGACAGGGAGGTATGGCTACACCTTC
CDR3: CASSTGTGRYGYTF

J: TRBJ2-7
size: many
D: -
V: TRBV5-6
DNA: TGTGCCAGCAATAAGGGAGGCTACGAGCAGTACTTC
CDR3: CASNKGGYEQYF

J: TRBJ2-7
size: many
D: -
V: TRBV4-1
DNA: TGCGCCAGCAGCCATCCTGGGACGGGTTCCTACGAGCAGTACTTC
CDR3: CASSHPGTGSYEQYF

J: TRBJ2-3
size: once
D: TRBD2
V: TRBV19
DNA: TGTGCCAGTAGCGTTCTAGCGGGAGCGGGAGATACGCAGTATTTT
CDR3: CASSVLAGAGDTQYF

J: TRBJ1-2
size: -
D: TRBD1
V: TRBV7-8
DNA: TGTGCCAGCAGCTCCCTACAGGGGCGCTATGGCTACACCTTC
CDR3: CASSSLQGRYGYTF

J: TRBJ1-2
size: few
D: -
V: TRBV27
DNA: TGTGCCAGCAGTTTGTGCTATGGCTACACCTTC
CDR3: CASSLCYGYTF

J: TRBJ2-5
size: once
D: -
V: TRBV28
DNA: TGTGCCAGCAGCCAAGAGGGACGCCTCCAAGAGACCCAGTACTTC
CDR3: CASSQEGRLQETQYF

J: TRBJ2-1
size: -
D: TRBD1
V: TRBV5-4
DNA: TGTGCCAGCAGCCTCGACAGGGTTGGTGAGCAGTTCTTC
CDR3: CASSLDRVGEQFF

J: TRBJ2-7
size: -
D: -
V: TRBV18
DNA: TGTGCCAGCTCACCAGAACAGACGCTACCACTTTCAGGTCGATACGAGCAGTACTTC
CDR3: CASSPEQTLPLSGRYEQYF

J: TRBJ1-5
size: -
D: -
V: TRBV27
DNA: TGTGCCAGCAGTTTAACCGGGGCTAGCAATCAGCCCCAGCATTTT
CDR3: CASSLTGASNQPQHF

J: TRBJ1-2
size: -
D: -
V: TRBV4-1
DNA: TGCGCCAGCAGCCAAGATCAAGGCAGATACTATGGCTACACCTTC
CDR3: CASSQDQGRYYGYTF

J: TRBJ2-1
size: once
D: TRBD2
V: TRBV13
DNA: TGTGCCAGCAGGGAGAGCGGGAGAAGAAGAAGTACTGAGCAGTTCTTC
CDR3: CASRESGRRRSTEQFF

J: TRBJ2-1
size: -
D: -
V: TRBV6-5
DNA: TGTGCCAGCAGTTACTATCTGGGCACGCCAAATGAGCAGTTCTTC
CDR3: CASSYYLGTPNEQFF

J: TRBJ1-1
size: -
D: -
V: TRBV4-3
DNA: TGCGCCAGCAGCCAAGATAGGAACACTGAAGCTTTCTTT
CDR3: CASSQDRNTEAFF

J: TRBJ1-2
size: few
D: TRBD1
V: TRBV14
DNA: TGTGCCAGCAGCCCGGGACAGCTGAAAAAGATAAACTATGGCTACACCTTC
CDR3: CASSPGQLKKINYGYTF

J: TRBJ1-2
size: -
D: TRBD1
V: TRBV28
DNA: TGTGCCAGCAGTAGACTAGGGGGACAGGGGAACGGCTACACCTTC
CDR3: CASSRLGGQGNGYTF

J: TRBJ2-1
size: -
D: TRBD1
V: TRBV28
DNA: TGTGCTAGCCACAGGGGGGCAAATGAGCAGTTCTTC
CDR3: CASHRGANEQFF

J: TRBJ2-1
size: -
D: -
V: TRBV5-4
DNA: TGTGCCAGCAGCCACAGCGGTAACCTTATGGAGCAGTTCTTC
CDR3: CASSHSGNLMEQFF

J: TRBJ2-5
size: -
D: -
V: TRBV5-4
DNA: TGTGCCAGCAGCTTGGTACCTACGGGGGAGACCCAGTACTTC
CDR3: CASSLVPTGETQYF

J: TRBJ1-2
size: -
D: TRBD1
V: TRBV9
DNA: TGTGCCAGCAGCGGACCGGACCCTACAGGGGGAGGCGGCTACACCTTC
CDR3: CASSGPDPTGGGGYTF

J: TRBJ1-2
size: few
D: -
V: TRBV6-6
DNA: TGTGCCAGCAGTTACCGCTCCGGCGGGAACTATGGCTACACCTTC
CDR3: CASSYRSGGNYGYTF

J: TRBJ2-2
size: -
D: -
V: TRBV21-1
DNA: TGTGCCAGCAGCAACCTCACAGGTCCCTGGAACACCGGGGAGCTGTTTTTT
CDR3: CASSNLTGPWNTGELFF

J: TRBJ2-7
size: few
D: -
V: TRBV18
DNA: TGTGCCAGCTCACCGGCAGGACTGACACCGAGACCCTACGAGCAGTACTTC
CDR3: CASSPAGLTPRPYEQYF

J: TRBJ2-5
size: -
D: -
V: TRBV20-1
DNA: TGCAGTGCTGACGGAGAGACCCAGTACTTC
CDR3: CSADGETQYF

J: TRBJ2-1
size: few
D: -
V: TRBV25-1
DNA: TGTGCCAGGGGTCGGAATGAGCAGTTCTTC
CDR3: CARGRNEQFF

J: TRBJ1-5
size: -
D: TRBD1
V: TRBV2
DNA: TGTGCCAGCCAACGACAGGGGGAGAATCAGCCCCAGCATTTT
CDR3: CASQRQGENQPQHF

J: TRBJ2-7
size: -
D: -
V: TRBV7-9
DNA: TGTGCCAGCAGCTTAGCTCTCGGGGATTACGAGCAGTACTTC
CDR3: CASSLALGDYEQYF

J: TRBJ2-7
size: -
D: -
V: TRBV28
DNA: TGTGCCAGCAGCCACCAGGGACGCCCCTACGAGCAGTACTTC
CDR3: CASSHQGRPYEQYF

J: TRBJ1-2
size: once
D: -
V: TRBV7-2
DNA: TGTGCCAGCAGCGAGAGGGTCAGGGCAGGGTACTATGGCTACACCTTC
CDR3: CASSERVRAGYYGYTF